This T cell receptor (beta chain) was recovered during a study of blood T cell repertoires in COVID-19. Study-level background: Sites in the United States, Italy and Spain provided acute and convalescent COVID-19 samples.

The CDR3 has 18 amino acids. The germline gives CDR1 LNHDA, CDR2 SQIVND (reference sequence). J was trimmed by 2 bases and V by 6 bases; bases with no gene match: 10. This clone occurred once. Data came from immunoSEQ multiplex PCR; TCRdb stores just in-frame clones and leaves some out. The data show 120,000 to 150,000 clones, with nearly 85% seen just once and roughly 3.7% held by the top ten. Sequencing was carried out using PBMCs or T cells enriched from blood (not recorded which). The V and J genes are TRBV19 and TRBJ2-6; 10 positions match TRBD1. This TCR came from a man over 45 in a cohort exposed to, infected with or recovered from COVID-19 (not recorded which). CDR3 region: CASSQRGQGEAGANVLTF. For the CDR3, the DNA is TGTGCCAGTAGCCAGCGAGGACAGGGGGAGGCTGGGGCCAACGTCCTGACTTTC.